The 25 T cell receptor beta chains listed next were all sequenced from one sample in a study of T-cell memory formation after mild COVID-19. Using its own MiXCR run on the 5' RACE reads, TCRdb lists one record per CDR3 protein. The table lists a few hundred thousand distinct CDR3 sequences, 15% to 20% of them singletons. What was sequenced was PBMCs or a T cell subset sorted from them (not recorded which). The receptors were gathered from a man younger than 35 who had mild COVID-19 (a few samples of this study predate the infection). Cell type and time point are not known.

This clonotype was recorded many times. The chain couples TRBV7-2 to TRBJ1-5; D is uncertain. CDR3 length: 14 amino acids. Trimming left V 2 bases short and J 7 bases short, with 12 bases between. Germline V CDR1 and CDR2: SGHTA, FQGNSA. CDR3 region: CASSLRVQEQPQHF. DNA for the CDR3: TGTGCCAGCAGCTTAAGGGTTCAGGAACAGCCCCAGCATTTT. The full variable domain, with the rest looked up from reference TRBV7-2 and TRBJ1-5, is GAGVSQSPSNKVTEKGKDVELRCDPISGHTALYWYRQSLGQGLEFLIYFQGNSAPDKSGLPSDRFSAERTGGSVSTLTIQRTQQEDSAVYLCASSLRVQEQPQHFGDGTRLSIL.

This clonotype was seen only a few times. J is TRBJ2-5 and V is TRBV7-9; D unresolved. V lost 5 bases to trimming and J lost 0 bases, with 13 bases between them. CDR3 size: 15 residues. The germline V gene has CDR1 SEHNR and CDR2 FQNEAQ (reference sequence). Here the CDR3 reads CASSDRLSDQETQYF. The CDR3 nucleotides read TGTGCCAGCAGCGACCGACTTAGTGACCAAGAGACCCAGTACTTC.

There are a few counts of this clonotype. V gene TRBV7-2 combines with J gene TRBJ1-4; 10 nucleotides align to TRBD1. This CDR3 contains 13 residues. Germline V gene data show CDR1 as SGHTA and CDR2 as FQGNSA. J gave up 10 bases and V 5 bases, and 4 bases lay outside the gene matches. This CDR3 is CASSPGQGGKLFF. The CDR3 DNA is TGTGCCAGCAGCCCAGGACAGGGGGGAAAACTGTTTTTT.

Only a few counts were recorded for this clonotype. The V call is TRBV4-2, the J call TRBJ2-1; 10 bases are a match to TRBD2. The ends lost 0 bases at V and 7 bases at J; junction bases unmatched: 6. The CDR3 is made up of 16 amino acids. Germline values: CDR1 LGHNA, CDR2 YNFKEQ. In DNA form, the CDR3 reads TGTGCCAGCAGCCAAGAAAGCGGGGGGGTGGTGAATGAGCAGTTCTTC. It translates to CASSQESGGVVNEQFF.

The gene calls are TRBV7-9 and TRBJ1-2; weak D call: TRBD1 (5 bases). V dropped 5 bases and J dropped 5 bases, with 15 bases sitting between them. Germline CDR1 is SEHNR and CDR2 is FQNEAQ (reference sequence). This CDR3 is built from 14 residues. The CDR3 DNA is TGTGCCAGCAGCCTCCCGGGGGGATATTATGGCTACACCTTC. Its translation is CASSLPGGYYGYTF.

The sample holds a few counts of this clonotype. The chain couples TRBV6-6 to TRBJ2-7, with 9 bases identical to TRBD1. V lost 5 bases to trimming and J lost 2 bases; unmatched junction nucleotides: 1. Germline-derived CDR1 and CDR2 are MNHNY and SVGAGI (reference sequence). The CDR3 runs to 13 residues. CDR3 loop: CASSRDRAYEQYV. CDR3 DNA: TGTGCCAGCAGTCGGGACAGGGCCTACGAGCAGTACGTC.

The gene calls are TRBV4-1 and TRBJ2-7, with 13 bases identical to TRBD2. V shed 4 bases and J 3 bases; nucleotides not matched to a gene: 3. The CDR3 is 15 amino acids. Looked up from germline, CDR1 is MGHRA and CDR2 is YSYEKL. CDR3 DNA sequence: TGCGCCAGCAGCCGACTAGCGGGGGGCCACTACGAGCAGTACTTC. This encodes CASSRLAGGHYEQYF.

The J gene is TRBJ2-5, the V gene TRBV2; TRBD2 matches at 11 bases. CDR3 length equals 16 residues. J lost 2 bases, V lost 4 bases, and 6 bases had no gene match. Germline V gene data show CDR1 as SNHLY and CDR2 as FYNNEI. Written as DNA, the CDR3 is TGTGCCAGCAGTGCGGGGGCTAGCGGGGGGCAAGAGACCCAGTACTTC. Protein sequence: CASSAGASGGQETQYF.

This clonotype was counted a few times. The gene calls are TRBV5-5 and TRBJ2-1; 7 positions match TRBD2. J lost 1 base, V lost 3 bases, and 4 bases had no gene match. The CDR3 consists of 15 residues. Germline CDR1 and CDR2: SGHKS and YYEKEE (reference sequence). The CDR3, as DNA: TGTGCCAGCAGCTCAGATAGCGGGTCCTACAATGAGCAGTTCTTC. Translation gives CASSSDSGSYNEQFF.

This clonotype appeared a few times. The V and J genes are TRBV3-1 and TRBJ1-1; the D is unclear. In germline, CDR1 is LGHDT, CDR2 YNNKEL (reference sequence). This CDR3 is built from 16 residues. V was pared by 1 base and J by 6 bases, with 18 bases between. As DNA, the CDR3 is TGTGCCAGCAGCCAAGTTCATCTAGGGCGGATCCCTGAAGCTTTCTTT. Amino acids: CASSQVHLGRIPEAFF.

This clonotype was recorded a few times. This chain links TRBV6-2 or TRBV6-3 with TRBJ2-7, with 7 positions matching TRBD1. J was trimmed by 2 bases and V by 2 bases; bases with no gene match: 3. CDR1 is MNHEY and CDR2 is SVGEGT in the germline V gene. The CDR3 totals 14 residues. Here the CDR3 DNA reads TGTGCCAGCAGTTACGATCAGGGGGCCTACGAGCAGTACTTC. This gives the protein CASSYDQGAYEQYF.

This clonotype was recorded at least ten times. The CDR3 coding sequence is TGCGCCAGCAGCTTGGGCCTAGCTCACGATGAGCAGTTCTTC. This encodes CASSLGLAHDEQFF. This chain links TRBV5-1 with TRBJ2-1; D possibly corresponds to TRBD2 (5 bases). Germline CDR1 and CDR2: SGHRS and YFSETQ. V was clipped by 0 bases and J by 8 bases, with 12 bases between them. This CDR3 spans 14 amino acids.

This clonotype was seen more than once but under ten times. Here the CDR3 reads CASSLAAGNYGYTF. The CDR3 nucleotides are TGTGCCAGCAGCTTAGCCGCAGGGAACTATGGCTACACCTTC. The chain carries TRBV7-2 and TRBJ1-2; D possibly corresponds to TRBD1 (5 bases). The CDR3 is 14 amino acids. Deletions cut 0 bases from V and 2 bases from J, with 7 bases between. Per the germline V gene, CDR1 is SGHTA and CDR2 is FQGNSA.

The chain uses TRBV6-5 and TRBJ1-1, with 7 bases that match TRBD1. This CDR3 spans 15 amino acids. Trimming cost V 7 bases and J 0 bases; bases outside gene matches: 8. Germline CDR1 MNHEY, CDR2 SVGAGI. The CDR3 nucleotides read TGTGCCAGCATCGGACAGGAGCGAATGAACACTGAAGCTTTCTTT. Translating it yields CASIGQERMNTEAFF.

This clonotype was seen only a few times. The rearrangement joins TRBV24-1 to TRBJ2-3, with D perhaps being TRBD1 or TRBD2 (5 bases each). V dropped 3 bases and J dropped 2 bases, with 11 bases sitting between them. The CDR3 is made up of 15 amino acids. Per germline, CDR1 KGHDR and CDR2 SFDVKD. In nucleotides, the CDR3 is TGTGCCACCAGTGATCCTAGGGACCTCACAGATACGCAGTATTTT. This gives the protein CATSDPRDLTDTQYF.

This clonotype occurred a few times. The chain carries TRBV18 and TRBJ2-7; the D gene is possibly TRBD2 (6 bases). Deletions cut 4 bases from V and 5 bases from J, with 9 bases between. The CDR3 runs 12 residues. CDR1 KGHSH and CDR2 LQKENI come from the germline V gene. CDR3 in amino acids: CASSQGRNEQYV. The CDR3 DNA reads TGTGCCAGCTCACAGGGGAGGAACGAGCAGTACGTC.

The chain employs TRBV15 and TRBJ2-7; 9 bases align to TRBD1. The CDR3 is made up of 14 amino acids. Germline V CDR1 and CDR2: LNHNV, YYDKDF (reference sequence). V gave up 5 bases and J gave up 4 bases; unmatched junction bases: 6. The CDR3 sequence: CATSSRTGEYEQYF. The DNA of the CDR3 is TGTGCCACCAGCTCGCGGACAGGGGAGTACGAGCAGTACTTC.

The chain combines TRBV9 with TRBJ1-3, with 7 bases matching TRBD1. Germline V gene sequence: CDR1 SGDLS, CDR2 YYNGEE. J was trimmed by 2 bases and V by 0 bases; bases with no gene match: 5. The CDR3 is made up of 16 amino acids. The CDR3 DNA reads as TGTGCCAGCAGCGTAGTGTCCCAGGGGGCTGGAAACACCATATATTTT. Amino acid sequence: CASSVVSQGAGNTIYF.

Here the CDR3 reads CASTRDAQETQYF. Here the CDR3 DNA reads TGTGCCAGCACGAGGGACGCCCAAGAGACCCAGTACTTC. J is TRBJ2-5 and V is TRBV2; D possibly uses TRBD1 or TRBD2 (5 bases each). CDR1 and CDR2 from the germline V gene are SNHLY and FYNNEI. The CDR3 totals 13 residues. The V end lost 7 bases, the J end lost 1 base, and 10 bases lay between the germline ends.

The chain joins TRBV27 to TRBJ2-1; TRBD1 is a possible D gene (5 bases). V shed 3 bases and J shed 9 bases, with 12 bases lying between them. Germline CDR1 is MNHEY and CDR2 is SMNVEV (reference sequence). The CDR3 contains 13 residues. The CDR3 sequence: CASSLLTGSEQFF. The CDR3 DNA sequence: TGTGCCAGCAGTTTGTTAACAGGTAGTGAGCAGTTCTTC.

J is TRBJ1-2 and V is TRBV9; 7 bases map to TRBD1. The germline V gene has CDR1 SGDLS and CDR2 YYNGEE. V gave up 4 bases and J gave up 8 bases; unmatched junction bases: 5. This CDR3 region has 12 residues. The CDR3 sequence: CASSIRQGGYTF. CDR3 nucleotide sequence: TGTGCCAGCAGCATCCGACAGGGAGGCTACACCTTC.

This clonotype was recorded a few times. The chain has TRBV7-3 and TRBJ2-5; D uncertain. The length of the CDR3 is 13 residues. Trimming left V 2 bases short and J 4 bases short, with 8 bases between. The V gene's germline CDR1 is SGHTA and CDR2 FQGTGA. As DNA, the CDR3 is TGTGCCAGCAGCTTAGGGAAAGGAGAGACCCAGTACTTC. Translating it yields CASSLGKGETQYF.

This clonotype was found a few times. V gene TRBV6-5 combines with J gene TRBJ2-7, with D perhaps TRBD1 (5 bases). This CDR3 is 13 amino acids long. CDR1 and CDR2 (germline): MNHEY, SVGAGI. The V gene lost 0 bases and the J gene lost 7 bases, with 10 bases spanning the gap. CDR3 DNA sequence: TGTGCCAGCAGTTACTCAAGCCAGGGAGAGCAGTACGTC. It is translated as CASSYSSQGEQYV.

The chain uses TRBV6-1 and TRBJ1-1; 9 bases agree with TRBD1. V lost 7 bases to trimming and J lost 7 bases; unmatched junction nucleotides: 10. The CDR3 extends over 14 amino acids. Germline values: CDR1 MNHNS, CDR2 SASEGT. The CDR3 is CASNRSDRGNEAFF. As DNA, the CDR3 is TGTGCCAGCAACCGCTCGGACAGGGGTAATGAAGCTTTCTTT.

This clonotype was seen only a few times. This chain joins TRBV6-6 and TRBJ2-5, with D possibly being TRBD2 (6 bases). Trimming took off 2 bases at V and 4 bases at J, with 17 bases between the two ends. The CDR3 runs 16 residues. Germline CDR1 is MNHNY and CDR2 is SVGAGI (reference sequence). The CDR3: CASSYPTRDLRETQYF. The CDR3 nucleotides read TGTGCCAGCAGTTACCCGACCCGGGACTTGAGAGAGACCCAGTACTTC.